This entry lists 23 T cell receptor beta chains sequenced from one sample in a study of cytomegalovirus exposure and HLA in healthy donors (dated by TCRdb to the late 2010s). Libraries were built with the immunoSEQ multiplex PCR assay. For the multiplex PCR, a mixture combining 60 forward primers for TCR Vbeta segments and 13 reverse primers for TCR Jbeta segments was used. TCRdb's version of the immuneACCESS table is confined to in-frame rearrangements and falls short of the full clone set. An unresolved V gene accounts for under half of the shortfall where checked; the remainder is of unknown origin. Here the sample has about 120,000 clones; over 50% occur a single time. About 8.3% of the sample rests with the top ten. Sequenced sample: PBMCs. The receptor source for this set is a woman between 40 and 55 years old in good health and CMV-seropositive.

This clone came up a few times. The chain is built from TRBV7-3 and TRBJ1-4, with 9 positions matching TRBD1. Germline CDR1 and CDR2: SGHTA and FQGTGA. J gave up 5 bases and V 5 bases, and 6 bases lay outside the gene matches. The CDR3 spans 15 residues. CDR3 in DNA: TGTGCCAGCAGCCCCGGTGGACAGGGGAATGAAAAACTGTTTTTT. Translating gives CASSPGGQGNEKLFF.

The V gene is TRBV5-6, the J gene TRBJ2-5; 11 bases are shared with TRBD1. TRBJ2-7 matches the DNA end more closely, so the J call is doubtful. This CDR3 region has 16 residues. Germline CDR1 is SGHDT and CDR2 is YYEEEE. DNA for the CDR3: TGTGCCAGCAGCTTAGCCGGACAGGGGGCTCTCTACGAGCAGTACTTC. Translation gives CASSLAGQGALYEQYF.

The chain's CDR3 is CASRGQGGHTEAFF. The CDR3 DNA reads as TGTGCCAGCAGGGGACAGGGCGGCCACACTGAAGCTTTCTTT. The chain carries TRBV10-3 and TRBJ1-1, with 9 bases that match TRBD1. Germline V gene lookup returns CDR1 ENHRY and CDR2 SYGVKD. This CDR3 has 14 residues. The V and J ends lost 10 bases and 3 bases, in that order; junction bases with no gene match: 9.

The rearrangement links TRBV30 to TRBJ1-2; the D is unclear. The CDR3 totals 11 residues. V was trimmed by 0 bases and J by 7 bases, leaving 6 bases between them. The germline V gene has CDR1 GTSNPN and CDR2 SVGIG (reference sequence). CDR3 nucleotide sequence: TGTGCCTGGAGTGTACTGGTTGGCTACACCTTC. As protein: CAWSVLVGYTF.

This chain joins TRBV28 and TRBJ1-5; no clear D gene. The CDR3 runs to 11 residues. Germline lookup yields CDR1 MDHEN and CDR2 SYDVKM. Trimming shortened V by 3 bases and J by 12 bases, and 9 bases separated the two germline ends. CDR3 DNA: TGTGCCAGCAGTTTCGAGGCATACCAGCATTTT. Its translation: CASSFEAYQHF.

The rearrangement uses TRBV19 and TRBJ1-2; D possibly corresponds to TRBD1 (6 bases). V lost 9 bases and J 6 bases, leaving 11 bases between the germline ends. The CDR3 loop spans 11 amino acids. The germline V gene encodes CDR1 LNHDA and CDR2 SQIVND (reference sequence). The CDR3 DNA is TGTGCCAGCATGGACAGACATGGCTACACCTTC. Protein: CASMDRHGYTF.

This chain connects TRBV6-5 to TRBJ2-7; 8 positions agree with TRBD1. The CDR3 has 15 residues. Germline trimming cut 2 bases from V and 0 bases from J; bases unmatched to any gene: 3. Germline lookup yields CDR1 MNHEY and CDR2 SVGAGI. CDR3 loop: CASSYPTGVSYEQYF. In nucleotides, the CDR3 is TGTGCCAGCAGTTACCCGACAGGGGTCTCCTACGAGCAGTACTTC.

The chain joins TRBV4-1 to TRBJ2-7; D unclear. The germline V gene has CDR1 MGHRA and CDR2 YSYEKL. Trimming left V 1 base short and J 4 bases short, with 11 bases between. This CDR3 has 14 residues. CDR3 in DNA: TGCGCCAGCAGCCAAGTCTACGCCGGGTACGAGCAGTACTTC. Translating it yields CASSQVYAGYEQYF.

The chain carries TRBV7-8 and TRBJ2-7; TRBD2 agrees at 8 bases. This CDR3 spans 14 amino acids. Trimming cost V 7 bases and J 3 bases; bases outside gene matches: 8. The V gene's germline CDR1 is SGHVS and CDR2 FQNEAQ. DNA for the CDR3: TGTGCCAGCACCGGGGGGGACACAAACTACGAGCAGTACTTC. It codes for CASTGGDTNYEQYF.

Only a few counts were recorded for this clone. The chain uses TRBV10-1 and TRBJ2-7, with D tentatively TRBD2 (6 bases). V lost 3 bases, J lost 2 bases, and 14 bases lay in between. CDR3 length: 15 residues. Per the germline V gene, CDR1 is WNHNN and CDR2 is SYGVQD (reference sequence). CDR3 nucleotide sequence: TGCGCCAGCAGTGAAGGGTGGGGGGACGCCTACGAGCAGTACTTC. It yields the protein CASSEGWGDAYEQYF.

The rearrangement links TRBV5-8 to TRBJ2-7, with 7 bases that match TRBD1. Germline V CDR1 and CDR2: SGHTS, YDEGEE. CDR3 length equals 16 residues. V dropped 0 bases and J dropped 2; count of bases not matched to a gene: 8. The CDR3 bases are TGTGCCAGCAGCTTGGGGAACCGACAGGGAACCTACGAGCAGTACTTC. It is translated as CASSLGNRQGTYEQYF.

This clone appeared a few times. The rearrangement links TRBV11-3 to TRBJ2-7; weak D call: TRBD1 (6 bases). The germline V gene has CDR1 SGHNT and CDR2 YENEEA. The CDR3 sequence is 12 residues long. Trimming pared 5 bases from V and 4 bases from J, leaving 9 bases between. As DNA, the CDR3 is TGTGCCAGCAGCGCTACAGGGTACGAGCAGTACTTC. Translating gives CASSATGYEQYF.

In its sample, this clone was seen once. The chain couples TRBV18 to TRBJ2-5, with 11 bases aligning to TRBD1. The CDR3 has 14 amino acids. Germline V lookup: CDR1 KGHSH, CDR2 LQKENI. V was clipped by 8 bases and J by 5 bases; unmatched bases: 7. The CDR3 here is CASKTGTGGETQYF. Written as DNA, the CDR3 is TGTGCCAGCAAAACCGGGACAGGGGGTGAGACCCAGTACTTC.

The chain combines TRBV6-6 with TRBJ2-7; a weak D match, TRBD2 (5 bases). V lost 2 bases, J lost 4 bases, and 18 bases lay in between. This CDR3 comprises 16 residues. Germline V CDR1 and CDR2: MNHNY, SVGAGI (reference sequence). CDR3 in amino acids: CASSYPAGSMRYEQYF. The CDR3 coding sequence is TGTGCCAGCAGTTACCCGGCGGGTTCCATGAGGTACGAGCAGTACTTC.

The chain recombines TRBV18 with TRBJ2-1, with TRBD2 identical over 7 bases. The length of the CDR3 is 15 residues. The V segment lost 6 bases and the J segment 7 bases; nucleotides outside the gene matches: 12. From germline, CDR1 is KGHSH and CDR2 LQKENI. Here the CDR3 DNA reads TGTGCCAGCTCCCTGGGGATAGCGGGCCTAAATGAGCAGTTCTTC. It codes for CASSLGIAGLNEQFF.

The chain employs TRBV10-2 and TRBJ2-7; 7 nucleotides line up with TRBD1. V lost 7 bases to trimming and J lost 5 bases; unmatched junction nucleotides: 5. This CDR3 is built from 12 residues. Germline values: CDR1 WSHSY, CDR2 SAAADI. The chain's CDR3 is CASTRQGNEQYF. For the CDR3, the DNA is TGCGCCAGCACGCGACAGGGCAACGAGCAGTACTTC.

This clone was found a few times. V gene TRBV30 combines with J gene TRBJ1-5, with D maybe TRBD1 (5 bases). The CDR3 is made up of 14 amino acids. Germline CDR1 GTSNPN, CDR2 SVGIG (reference sequence). The V and J ends lost 2 bases and 9 bases respectively, with 17 bases between them. Written as DNA, the CDR3 is TGTGCCTGGAGTCCTTCGGGACTCCGGGGGCCCCAGCATTTT. Translating gives CAWSPSGLRGPQHF.

The rearrangement joins TRBV27 to TRBJ2-3; D possibly corresponds to TRBD2 (5 bases). V lost 3 bases and J 8 bases, leaving 12 bases between the germline ends. Germline V CDR1 and CDR2: MNHEY, SMNVEV (reference sequence). CDR3 length equals 13 residues. The CDR3 DNA reads TGTGCCAGCAGTTTCGGGAATCCCGGTACGCAGTATTTT. Its translation: CASSFGNPGTQYF.

Of note for this clone: Mismatch with germline at one junction end may stem from a read error. V is TRBV7-8 and J is TRBJ1-2; D ambiguous. Germline CDR1 reads SGHVS; CDR2 reads FQNEAQ. CDR3 length equals 14 residues. CDR3 sequence (DNA): TGTGCCAGCAGCTTAGACGAGAGGGAAAATGGCTACCCCTTC. As protein: CASSLDERENGYPF.

In this sample, this clone turned up a few times. V gene TRBV2 combines with J gene TRBJ2-7; TRBD2 might be the D (6 bases). Germline-derived CDR1 and CDR2 are SNHLY and FYNNEI. V gave up 1 base and J gave up 3 bases, with 10 bases separating them. There are 14 residues in the CDR3. The CDR3 DNA is TGTGCCAGCAGTGAAGGTAGCGGTCGCTACGAGCAGTACTTC. Amino acid sequence: CASSEGSGRYEQYF. The entire variable domain, with the rest obtained from reference TRBV2 and TRBJ2-7, is as follows: EPEVTQTPSHQVTQMGQEVILRCVPISNHLYFYWYRQILGQKVEFLVSFYNNEISEKSEIFDDQFSVERPDGSNFTLKIRSTKLEDSAMYFCASSEGSGRYEQYFGPGTRLTVT.

The chain joins TRBV6-1 to TRBJ2-1, with D possibly matching TRBD2 (5 bases). The CDR3 loop spans 13 amino acids. The germline gives CDR1 MNHNS, CDR2 SASEGT. V was pared by 10 bases and J by 3 bases, with 13 bases between. The CDR3 sequence: CATERPIYNEQFF. In DNA, the CDR3 is TGTGCCACCGAGCGGCCCATCTACAATGAGCAGTTCTTC.

V usage is TRBV19 and J usage is TRBJ2-7, with 9 bases that match TRBD2. Germline CDR1 reads LNHDA; CDR2 reads SQIVND (reference sequence). Germline trimming cut 3 bases from V and 0 bases from J; bases unmatched to any gene: 3. This CDR3 region has 15 residues. Here the CDR3 reads CASSISGGSSYEQYF. For the CDR3, the DNA is TGTGCCAGTAGTATTAGCGGGGGATCCTCCTACGAGCAGTACTTC.

The CDR3 coding sequence is TGCAGCGTAGGGGGACAGAATAGCAATCAGCCCCAGCATTTT. Its protein is CSVGGQNSNQPQHF. The chain is built from TRBV29-1 and TRBJ1-5, with TRBD1 identical over 7 bases. CDR1 and CDR2 from the germline V gene are SQVTM and ANQGSEA. The CDR3 has 14 residues. The V segment lost 6 bases and the J segment 0 bases; nucleotides outside the gene matches: 5.